Each of the 15 T cell receptor beta chains below was sequenced from the same sample in a study of tumor-infiltrating lymphocytes in primary liver carcinoma. Joint extraction of RNA and DNA used about 17-33 mg of bulk tissue that was unsorted. From around 520 ng of total RNA, TCR beta-specific cDNA was reverse-transcribed using a constant-region primer. TCR beta libraries came from three nested multiplex PCR rounds using slightly modified ARM-PCR. Both of the initial two PCR rounds ran for approximately 10 cycles and employed TRBV1-TRBV30 forward primers alongside a C-beta reverse primer. TCRdb reanalysed the multiplex PCR reads using MiXCR and keeps one entry per CDR3 protein. Among tens of thousands of distinct CDR3 sequences listed, over 60% were seen once. Sequences were obtained from liver tumor tissue from sampling region 4. The subset was: tumor region T4, right-lateral pole. All receptors come from a man aged 35 to 55 with primary liver carcinoma and hepatitis B virus infection.

This clonotype was seen many times. This chain links TRBV29-1 with TRBJ1-2; D is possibly TRBD1 (6 bases). The ends were cut back, 6 bases at V and 2 bases at J, with 13 bases in the middle. Looked up from germline, CDR1 is SQVTM and CDR2 is ANQGSEA. The CDR3 loop spans 13 amino acids. CDR3 in DNA: TGCAGCGTCGGGGGCAGGGAAAACTATGGCTACACCTTC. Amino acid sequence: CSVGGRENYGYTF.

Details on this clonotype: Relative to the germline gene, one junction end is altered; a read error may explain this. In nucleotides, the CDR3 is TGCAGCGTCCTCAGTCCGGGACCCACCGGGGTGCTGTTTTTT. This sequence encodes CSVLSPGPTGVLFF. The chain links TRBV29-1 to TRBJ2-2; the D call may be TRBD1 or TRBD2 (5 bases each). CDR3 length: 14 amino acids. Germline CDR1 reads SQVTM; CDR2 reads ANQGSEA.

In this sample, this clonotype turned up once. One base away lies a much larger clone, so this may be a sequencing read error. This chain uses TRBV12-5 with TRBJ1-1, with 8 bases matching TRBD1. Looked up from germline, CDR1 is LGHNT and CDR2 is FRNRAP. The CDR3 is 13 residues long. DNA of the CDR3: TGTGCTAGTTGTTTGGACAGGGACACTGAAGCTTTCTTT. Translated: CASCLDRDTEAFF.

The chain uses TRBV11-2 and TRBJ2-1, with D unclear. CDR3 length equals 15 residues. Trimming left V 4 bases short and J 15 bases short, with 25 bases between. The germline gives CDR1 SGHAT, CDR2 FQNNGV. The CDR3 DNA sequence: TGTGCCAGCAGCTCAGCCCGGGCCTATACTAATGAACGGTTCTTC. Amino acid sequence: CASSSARAYTNERFF.

Details on this clonotype: The junction differs from germline at one of its ends, possibly a read error. The chain combines TRBV5-5 with TRBJ2-2, with TRBD2 matching 9 bases. The CDR3 is made up of 16 amino acids. From germline, CDR1 is SGHKS and CDR2 YYEKEE (reference sequence). The CDR3: CATSLGWTSETGELFF. CDR3 nucleotide sequence: TGTGCCACCAGCTTGGGATGGACTAGCGAGACCGGGGAGCTGTTTTTT.

This clonotype was counted a few times. CDR3 amino acids: CASSQGPTDTQYF. CDR3 nucleotides: TGTGCCAGCAGCCAAGGCCCCACAGATACGCAGTATTTT. The chain carries TRBV4-2 and TRBJ2-3; the D is unclear. V gave up 1 base and J gave up 2 bases, with 4 bases separating them. CDR3 length: 13 amino acids. Per germline, CDR1 LGHNA and CDR2 YNFKEQ.

In regard to this clonotype: One base away lies a much larger clone, so this may be a sequencing read error. The rearrangement joins TRBV18 to TRBJ2-1, with 7 bases fitting TRBD2. The CDR3 length is 15 residues. CDR1 and CDR2 from the germline V gene are KGHSH and LQKENI. The CDR3 nucleotides are TGTACCAGCTCACCAAGCGGGACTCCCAACAATGAGCAGTTCTTC. This translates into CTSSPSGTPNNEQFF.

CDR3 sequence reads: CASWGRGGEAFF. The CDR3 DNA reads as TGTGCCAGCTGGGGGAGGGGCGGTGAAGCTTTCTTT. The gene calls are TRBV6-2 or TRBV6-3 and TRBJ1-1; a possible D gene is TRBD1 (5 bases). From germline, CDR1 is MNHEY and CDR2 SVGEGT. The length of the CDR3 is 12 residues. V dropped 8 bases and J dropped 7 bases, with 14 bases sitting between them.

With respect to this clonotype: A read error may explain this, as a much larger clone is one base away. The chain couples TRBV11-2 to TRBJ1-2, with D unresolved. Germline CDR1 is SGHAT and CDR2 is FQNNGV. The V end lost 0 bases, the J end lost 8 bases, and 10 bases lay between the germline ends. This CDR3 contains 13 residues. CDR3 in DNA: TGTGCCAGCAGCTTAGATCCGGGAGTAGGCTACACCTTC. This gives the protein CASSLDPGVGYTF.

Regarding this clonotype: Compared with germline, one end of the junction differs, possibly owing to a read error. V and J are TRBV6-1 and TRBJ2-2; the match to TRBD2 covers 10 bases. The CDR3 totals 19 residues. Germline V gene lookup returns CDR1 MNHNS and CDR2 SASEGT. The CDR3 loop is CACSDGESGAGGDIGELFF. CDR3 DNA: TGTGCCTGCAGTGATGGAGAATCAGGAGCGGGAGGGGACATCGGGGAGCTGTTTTTT.

This clonotype counts as medium-sized (0.01 to 0.1%). DNA for the CDR3: TGTGCCAGCCGGGACAGGGCCTCCTACAATGAGCAGTTCTTC. Protein: CASRDRASYNEQFF. This chain joins TRBV6-1 and TRBJ2-1; 9 bases agree with TRBD1. Germline CDR1 reads MNHNS; CDR2 reads SASEGT. This CDR3 is 14 amino acids long. V lost 8 bases, J lost 0 bases, and 2 bases stayed unmatched.

Concerning this clonotype itself: One base away lies a much larger clone, so this may be a sequencing read error. V usage is TRBV4-1 and J usage is TRBJ1-2; TRBD1 might be the D (5 bases). The CDR3 has 14 residues. The germline CDR1 and CDR2 sequences are MGHRA and YSYEKL. DNA for the CDR3: TGCGCCAGCAGCCAATCTCAGGGATTCTATGGCTACGCCTTC. It specifies CASSQSQGFYGYAF.

Details on this clonotype: Just one base apart from a much larger clone, this may be a read error. V gene TRBV29-1 combines with J gene TRBJ1-5; 9 positions agree with TRBD1. CDR3 size: 12 residues. Germline CDR1 and CDR2: SQVTM and ANQGSEA. Germline trimming cut 8 bases from V and 4 bases from J; bases unmatched to any gene: 3. CDR3 sequence (DNA): TGCAGCATGGGGACAGGGAATCAGCCCCAGCATTTT. Protein product: CSMGTGNQPQHF.

Details on this clonotype: It may be a read error: a sequence one base away is much more abundant. The genes are TRBV29-1 and TRBJ1-1; TRBD1 is a possible D gene (5 bases). The V gene's germline CDR1 is SQVTM and CDR2 ANQGSEA. The CDR3 is made up of 13 amino acids. CDR3 in DNA: TGCAGAGTCCTTAGGGGTTGGGACACTGAAGCTTTCTTT. It codes for CRVLRGWDTEAFF. Full variable domain (outside the CDR3, taken from reference TRBV29-1 and TRBJ1-1): SAVISQKPSRDICQRGTSLTIQCQVDSQVTMMFWYRQQPGQSLTLIATANQGSEATYESGFVIDKFPISRPNLTFSTLTVSNMSPEDSSIYLCRVLRGWDTEAFFGQGTRLTVV.

Note on this clonotype: This likely comes from a read error, as the CDR3 has no conserved phenylalanine or tryptophan at its end. V and J are TRBV6-5 and TRBJ1-2; no reliable D call. The CDR3 consists of 13 residues. The germline gives CDR1 MNHEY, CDR2 SVGAGI. The CDR3 sequence is CACSYGQNYGYTP. CDR3 DNA sequence: TGTGCCTGCAGTTACGGGCAAAACTATGGCTACACCCCC.